The entry that follows covers one T cell receptor (beta chain) sequence. Its antigen is still unknown. No clone much larger than this one lies a single base away; base qualities are absent. V drops 5 bases and J drops 8 bases, leaving 17 bases in between. The CDR3 runs 14 amino acids, cysteine and phenylalanine included. Only the CDR3 region is kept as DNA, spanning 42 bases read in frame from base 1. CDR1 and CDR2 were assigned from the germline V gene (reference sequence) as SGHNT and YYREEE. The peripheral blood donors were five healthy children aged about 16-60 months who were having elective routine surgery, plus five healthy nonsmoking adults. The adult controls were healthy nonsmokers aged 20-50 years, with a median age of roughly 39 years. A FACSAria III cell sorter was used to sort live, Annexin V-negative naive CD8+ T cells (CD3+CD8+CD45RA+CCR7+). Per sample, between roughly 19,000 and 110,000 naive CD8+ T cells were obtained by sorting. Ficoll-Paque density gradient centrifugation was used to isolate mononuclear cells from diluted blood. Before sorting, mononuclear cells were cryopreserved in 10% DMSO plus 90% FBS and kept long term at -150 degrees C. Thawed cells were stained with Annexin V and antibodies against CD3, CD8, CCR7 and CD45RA. Genomic DNA was extracted from snap-frozen sorted cell pellets with the DNeasy Blood and Tissue Kit.

The data belong to a study of naive CD8 T cells in extremely preterm neonates (TCRdb year 2017). For the wider study: An age range of 25-50 years is given for the adult participants in the abstract, whereas a range of 20-50 years is given in the methods. The study compared TCRbeta CDR3 repertoires of sorted naive CD8+ T cells across four age groups: extremely preterm neonates, term neonates, young children and adults. General conclusions and limits of the study: The authors noted a small sample size and variable productive template counts among preterm samples as limitations. Prospective longitudinal studies of preterm and term neonates were called for by the authors so that T cell development could be tracked within individuals. The proportion of shared CDR3 nucleotide sequences was higher in preterm neonates (about 2.7%) than in term neonates (0.4%), young children (about 0.03%) and adults (about 0.01%). Compared with the older groups, preterm CDR3s were shorter and closer to germline, carrying fewer N additions and showing less junctional trimming. Significantly lower iChao1 richness than in all other age groups (p < 0.05) and an even clone distribution were observed in preterm neonates, indicating a less rich repertoire.

A two-step, bias-controlled multiplex PCR was used to amplify TCRbeta CDR3 regions from genomic DNA. The multiplex PCR used primers specific for every TRBV and TRBJ gene segment. The immunoSEQ Assay was used to generate TCRbeta repertoire data. The authors processed their data as follows. To merge closely related sequences, reads went through filtering and clustering using a relative-frequency ratio and a modified nearest-neighbor algorithm. IMGT annotation was followed for the assignment of V, D and J genes to CDR3 sequences. Template counts were corrected for PCR amplification bias and quantified by comparison with synthetic TCR CDR3 analog sequences. Analyses were restricted to unique productive sequences, meaning in-frame CDR3 sequences without stop codons. Clonality, defined as 1 minus Pielou's evenness, and iChao1 richness were computed with the immunoSEQ Analyzer software. Depending on the Shapiro-Wilk normality results, either Student's t-test or a non-parametric test was run in JMP for statistical testing. TCRdb limited this immuneACCESS table to in-frame rearrangements with V and J called. A share of clones is missing; checked studies link under half to unresolved V genes, and the rest is unexplained. V and J calls and clone size are copied from that table; D and trimming were computed from the DNA. Within this sample are 5,500 to 9,000 clones, with roughly 98% of them counted one time only. About 0.35% of the sample goes to the ten largest clones.

The V gene is TRBV5-4 and the J gene is TRBJ2-1, with the D gene not confidently named. The TCR was taken from a human donor in good health. The specimen was naive CD8+ T cells from blood. The bases are TGTGCCAGCAGACCTCGCGTCGCCCGGGATGAGCAGTTCTTC. It encodes CASRPRVARDEQFF.